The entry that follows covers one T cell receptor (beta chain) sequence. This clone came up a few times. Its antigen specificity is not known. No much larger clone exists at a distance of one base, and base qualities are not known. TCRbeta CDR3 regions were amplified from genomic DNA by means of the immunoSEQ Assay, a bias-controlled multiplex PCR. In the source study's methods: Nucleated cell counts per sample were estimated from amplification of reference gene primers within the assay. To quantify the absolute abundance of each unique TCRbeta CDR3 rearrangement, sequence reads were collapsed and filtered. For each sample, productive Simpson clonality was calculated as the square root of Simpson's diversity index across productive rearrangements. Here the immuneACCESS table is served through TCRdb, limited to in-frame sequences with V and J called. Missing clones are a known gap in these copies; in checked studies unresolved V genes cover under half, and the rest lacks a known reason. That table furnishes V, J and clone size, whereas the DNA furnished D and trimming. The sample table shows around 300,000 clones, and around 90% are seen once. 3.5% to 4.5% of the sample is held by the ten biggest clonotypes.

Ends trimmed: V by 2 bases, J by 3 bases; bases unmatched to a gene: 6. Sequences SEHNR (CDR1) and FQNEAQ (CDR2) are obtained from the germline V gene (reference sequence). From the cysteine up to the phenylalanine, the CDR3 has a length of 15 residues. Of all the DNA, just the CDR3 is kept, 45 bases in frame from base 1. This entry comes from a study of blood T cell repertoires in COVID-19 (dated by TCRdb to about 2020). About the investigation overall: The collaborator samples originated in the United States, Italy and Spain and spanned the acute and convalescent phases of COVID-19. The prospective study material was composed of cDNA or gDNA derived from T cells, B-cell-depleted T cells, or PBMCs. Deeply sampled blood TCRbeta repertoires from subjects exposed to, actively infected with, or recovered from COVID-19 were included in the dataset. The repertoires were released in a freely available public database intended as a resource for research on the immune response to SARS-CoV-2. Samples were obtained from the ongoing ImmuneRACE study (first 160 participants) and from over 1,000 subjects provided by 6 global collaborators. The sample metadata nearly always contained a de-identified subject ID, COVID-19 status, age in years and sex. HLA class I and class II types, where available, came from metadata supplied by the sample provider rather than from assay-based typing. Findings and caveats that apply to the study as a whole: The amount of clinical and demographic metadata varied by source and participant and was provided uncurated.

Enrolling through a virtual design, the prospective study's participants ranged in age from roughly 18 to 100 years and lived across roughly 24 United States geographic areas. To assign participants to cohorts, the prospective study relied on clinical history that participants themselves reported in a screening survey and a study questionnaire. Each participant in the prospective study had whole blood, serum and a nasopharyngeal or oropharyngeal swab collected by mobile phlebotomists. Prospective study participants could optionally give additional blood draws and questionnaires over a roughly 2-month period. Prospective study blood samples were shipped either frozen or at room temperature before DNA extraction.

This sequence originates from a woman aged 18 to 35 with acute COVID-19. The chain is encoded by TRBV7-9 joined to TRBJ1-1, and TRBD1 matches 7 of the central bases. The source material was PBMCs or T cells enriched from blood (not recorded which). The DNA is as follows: TGTGCCAGCAGCTTACCACAGGGGTCGGACACTGAAGCTTTCTTT. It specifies CASSLPQGSDTEAFF.